The present T cell receptor beta chain was sequenced within a study of OX40 agonist ivuxolimab in advanced cancers. In the study overall: The costimulatory receptor OX40 (CD134) was targeted by ivuxolimab, a fully human IgG2 agonistic monoclonal antibody. Intravenous ivuxolimab was administered to patients every 2 weeks at six dose levels: 0.01, 0.1, 0.3, 1.5, 3 and 10 mg/kg. Of the approximately 50 dose-escalation patients, hepatocellular carcinoma was present in roughly 19, melanoma in approximately 15, renal cell carcinoma in 9 and head and neck cancer in 9. In the dose-escalation cohort, around four fifths of patients were male, and the mean age was roughly 60 years, with a range of roughly 20 to 85. Prior anti-PD-1, anti-PD-L1 or anti-CTLA-4 therapy was permitted, and 30% to 45% of dose-escalation patients had received checkpoint inhibitors. Partial responses were achieved by three dose-escalation patients, of whom one had hepatocellular carcinoma and two had cutaneous melanoma. Peripheral TCRbeta sequencing aimed to test whether ivuxolimab altered TCR sequence diversity and caused clonal T-cell expansion. The paper covers the monotherapy dose-escalation part of the phase I ivuxolimab trial, which included N of about 50 patients.

Broad study findings and their caveats: Low levels of normalized T-cell clonal expansion were also shown by some nonresponding patients. At doses from 0.1 to 3.0 mg/kg, clonal expansion was seen in both CD4+ and CD8+ blood T cells between baseline and week 6. On average, CD8+ T cells showed more expanded clones than CD4+ T cells after ivuxolimab. In the 0.1-3.0 mg/kg groups, partial responders were among the patients with the lowest normalized peripheral clonal expansion, particularly in CD8+ T cells. Which antigens the clonally expanded peripheral T cells were specific for was not determined.

Concerning this clone: The clone's antigen remains unknown. There are no base qualities to consult, and no much larger clone falls within one base.

Reading the germline V gene gives CDR1 LGHNA and CDR2 YSLEER. The junction shows trimming of 3 bases on V and 4 bases on J, plus 13 bases between the germline ends. The CDR3 runs 15 amino acids, cysteine and phenylalanine included. Left in the record is the CDR3 DNA by itself, 45 bases read in frame from the first base. The trial excluded patients who had a history of autoimmune disease or were on systemic immunosuppression. In every dose cohort, peripheral blood was drawn for TCR sequencing at baseline, cycle 4 day 1, and cycle 7 day 1. Samples came from an open-label, multicenter, first-in-human phase I dose-escalation trial of ivuxolimab. The trial enrolled adults with locally advanced or metastatic head and neck squamous cell, hepatocellular, melanoma or renal cell carcinoma. Before TCR sequencing, CD4+ T cells and CD8+ T cells from peripheral blood were sorted into separate populations. Genomic DNA was extracted from sorted cells for sequencing of the TCRbeta CDR3 region. The immunoSEQ Assay was used to sequence the TCRbeta CDR3 regions. TCRdb stores this immuneACCESS table with in-frame sequences only. Part of the clones is absent; in the studies checked, under half of the shortfall reflects unresolved V genes, and no reason is known for the rest. This sample lists 6,000 to 8,000 clones; approximately 70% were detected once. In total, the top ten clones hold around 60% of the sample.

The chain is made from TRBV4-3 and TRBJ2-1, and TRBD2 may be the D gene, going by 5 matching bases. This sequence originates from an adult with an advanced solid tumor such as melanoma, head and neck, liver or kidney cancer. This material consisted of CD4+ or CD8+ T cells sorted from blood, taken in a trial of the OX40 agonist ivuxolimab. The nucleotide sequence is TGCGCCAGCAGCCAGGGAGACCTCCCTTACAATGAGCAGTTCTTC. Translation gives CASSQGDLPYNEQFF.